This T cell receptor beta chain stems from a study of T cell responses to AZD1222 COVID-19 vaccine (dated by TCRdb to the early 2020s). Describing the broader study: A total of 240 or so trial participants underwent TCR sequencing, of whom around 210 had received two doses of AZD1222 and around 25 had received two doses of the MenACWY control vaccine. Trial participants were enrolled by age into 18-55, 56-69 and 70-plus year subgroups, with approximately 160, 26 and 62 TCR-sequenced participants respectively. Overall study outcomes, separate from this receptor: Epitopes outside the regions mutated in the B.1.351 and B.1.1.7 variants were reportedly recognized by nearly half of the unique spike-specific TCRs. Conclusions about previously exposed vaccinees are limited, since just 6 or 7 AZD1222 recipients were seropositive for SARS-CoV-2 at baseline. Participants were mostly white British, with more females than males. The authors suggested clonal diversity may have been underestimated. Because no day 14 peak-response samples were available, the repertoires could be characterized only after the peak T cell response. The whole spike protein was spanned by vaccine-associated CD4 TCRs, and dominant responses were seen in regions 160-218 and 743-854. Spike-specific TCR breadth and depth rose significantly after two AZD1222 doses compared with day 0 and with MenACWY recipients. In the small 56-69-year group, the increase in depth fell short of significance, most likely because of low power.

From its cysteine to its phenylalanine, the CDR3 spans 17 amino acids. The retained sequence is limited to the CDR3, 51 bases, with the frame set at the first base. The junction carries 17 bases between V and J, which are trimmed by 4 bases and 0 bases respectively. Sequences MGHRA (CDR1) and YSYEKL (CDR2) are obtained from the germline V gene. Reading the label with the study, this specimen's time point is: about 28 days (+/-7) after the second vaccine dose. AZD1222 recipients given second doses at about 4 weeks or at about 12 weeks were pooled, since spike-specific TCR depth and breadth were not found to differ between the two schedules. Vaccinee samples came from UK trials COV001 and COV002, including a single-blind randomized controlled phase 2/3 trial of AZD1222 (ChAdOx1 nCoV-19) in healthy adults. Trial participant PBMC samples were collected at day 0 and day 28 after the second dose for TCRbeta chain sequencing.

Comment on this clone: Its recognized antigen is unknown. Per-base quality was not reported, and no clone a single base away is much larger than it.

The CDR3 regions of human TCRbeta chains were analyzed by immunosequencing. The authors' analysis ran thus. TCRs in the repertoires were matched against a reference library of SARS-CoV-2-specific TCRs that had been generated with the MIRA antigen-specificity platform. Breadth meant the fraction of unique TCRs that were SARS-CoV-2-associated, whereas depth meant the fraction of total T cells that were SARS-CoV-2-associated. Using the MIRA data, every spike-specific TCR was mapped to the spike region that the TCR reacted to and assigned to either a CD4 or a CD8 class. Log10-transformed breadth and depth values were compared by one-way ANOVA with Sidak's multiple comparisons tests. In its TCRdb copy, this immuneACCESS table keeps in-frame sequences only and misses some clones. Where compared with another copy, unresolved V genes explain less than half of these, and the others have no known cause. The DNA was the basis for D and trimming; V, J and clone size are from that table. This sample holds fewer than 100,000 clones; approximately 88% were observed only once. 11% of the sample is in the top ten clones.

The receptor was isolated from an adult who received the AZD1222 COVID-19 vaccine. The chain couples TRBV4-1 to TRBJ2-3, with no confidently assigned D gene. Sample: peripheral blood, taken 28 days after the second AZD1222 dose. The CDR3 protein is CASSPWATEQSTDTQYF. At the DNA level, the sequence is TGCGCCAGCAGCCCATGGGCAACAGAACAGAGCACAGATACGCAGTATTTT.